These 13 T cell receptor beta chains came from one sample sequenced in a study of patients and donors after allogeneic stem cell transplantation. TCRdb itself ran the RT-PCR reads through MiXCR, one entry per CDR3 protein. The table has under 170,000 distinct CDR3 sequences, approximately 37% seen once. The sequenced sample was blood, either unsorted or a sorted T cell fraction (not recorded which). The receptors originated from a human donor who was either an allogeneic HSCT recipient or a stem cell or donor lymphocyte infusion donor (not recorded which). It is not recorded whose cells these are; they may come from a transplant donor.

This clonotype has more than one count but fewer than ten. The rearrangement joins TRBV6-5 to TRBJ1-4, with a weak D call TRBD1 (6 bases). Germline V gene lookup returns CDR1 MNHEY and CDR2 SVGAGI. This CDR3 spans 15 amino acids. Trimming shortened V by 2 bases and J by 5 bases, and 12 bases separated the two germline ends. The CDR3 reads CASSYRAQGNEKLFF. As DNA, the CDR3 is TGTGCCAGCAGTTACCGGGCACAGGGAAATGAAAAACTGTTTTTT.

The sample holds a few counts of this clonotype. The J gene is TRBJ1-1, the V gene TRBV9; the D gene is possibly TRBD1 (5 bases). This CDR3 has 16 amino acids. V lost 3 bases, J lost 1 base, and 16 bases lay in between. Germline values: CDR1 SGDLS, CDR2 YYNGEE. The CDR3 is CASSGYRAGTNTEAFF. The DNA for the CDR3 is TGTGCCAGCAGCGGATATAGAGCGGGGACGAACACTGAAGCTTTCTTT.

This clonotype showed up just a few times. This chain uses TRBV2 with TRBJ2-5; D is ambiguous. Germline CDR1 SNHLY, CDR2 FYNNEI. V gave up 9 bases and J gave up 2 bases, with 16 bases separating them. This CDR3 region has 14 residues. The CDR3 nucleotides are TGTGCCAGTCACGAGTGGGCAGGTCAAGAGACCCAGTACTTC. Amino acids: CASHEWAGQETQYF.

The chain combines TRBV5-1 with TRBJ1-4; 7 nucleotides agree with TRBD1. The CDR3 has 14 amino acids. Germline values: CDR1 SGHRS, CDR2 YFSETQ. V shed 4 bases, J shed 7 bases, and the junction held 7 bases outside the gene matches. Written as DNA, the CDR3 is TGCGCCAGCAGCCTGACAGGGTCGGGTGAAAAACTGTTTTTT. Its translation is CASSLTGSGEKLFF.

J is TRBJ2-2 and V is TRBV20-1; 8 positions match TRBD2. The CDR3 loop spans 14 amino acids. The V gene's germline CDR1 is DFQATT and CDR2 SNEGSKA (reference sequence). Trimming took 6 bases from V and 0 from J; bases not matched to a gene: 3. The CDR3 loop is CSAAAGANTGELFF. The CDR3, as DNA: TGCAGTGCGGCAGCGGGGGCGAACACCGGGGAGCTGTTTTTT.

The chain couples TRBV25-1 to TRBJ1-2; D gene unclear. The CDR3 sequence is 13 residues long. The V end lost 4 bases, the J end lost 4 bases, and 10 bases lay between the germline ends. Germline CDR1 is MGHDK and CDR2 is SYGVNS. The CDR3 nucleotides are TGTGCCAGCAGTGTGGGAGCCTTCTATGGCTACACCTTC. Its protein product is CASSVGAFYGYTF.

The rearrangement joins TRBV4-1 to TRBJ1-1; 8 nucleotides match TRBD1. CDR3 length: 14 amino acids. J lost 3 bases, V lost 4 bases, and 4 bases had no gene match. Germline V lookup: CDR1 MGHRA, CDR2 YSYEKL. As DNA, the CDR3 is TGCGCCAGCAGCCTACCGGACAGGGACACTGAAGCTTTCTTT. This gives the protein CASSLPDRDTEAFF.

This chain joins TRBV4-1 and TRBJ1-4, with TRBD1 identical over 8 bases. The CDR3 contains 14 residues. CDR1 is MGHRA and CDR2 is YSYEKL in the germline V gene. The V and J ends lost 0 bases and 6 bases, in that order; junction bases with no gene match: 0. The chain's CDR3 is CASSQETGDEKLFF. The CDR3, as DNA: TGCGCCAGCAGCCAAGAGACAGGGGATGAAAAACTGTTTTTT.

The rearrangement joins TRBV28 to TRBJ2-2; no clear D gene. Germline CDR1 is MDHEN and CDR2 is SYDVKM. The V end lost 5 bases, the J end lost 6 bases, and 13 bases lay between the germline ends. The CDR3 contains 14 residues. CDR3 bases: TGTGCCAGCAGTGTTTCCCCCCGGGCCGGGGAGCTGTTTTTT. This encodes CASSVSPRAGELFF.

The V call is TRBV2, the J call TRBJ1-6; D gene uncertain. V was trimmed by 4 bases and J by 0 bases, leaving 13 bases between them. The germline CDR1 and CDR2 sequences are SNHLY and FYNNEI. The length of the CDR3 is 17 residues. In DNA form, the CDR3 reads TGTGCCAGCAGTGTTAGAGGCGCCAGCTCCTATAATTCACCCCTCCACTTT. Its protein is CASSVRGASSYNSPLHF.

The V gene is TRBV5-6, the J gene TRBJ1-1; tentatively, D is TRBD1 (5 bases). Germline CDR1 SGHDT, CDR2 YYEEEE. The CDR3 loop spans 15 amino acids. Trimming removed 4 bases from V and 4 bases from J, with 17 bases in between. CDR3 nucleotide sequence: TGTGCCAGCAGCCCGAAAGTAGCGGACACCACTGAAGCTTTCTTT. This gives the protein CASSPKVADTTEAFF.

The J gene is TRBJ1-4, the V gene TRBV12-3 or TRBV12-4; D unclear. There are 12 residues in the CDR3. Trimming took 5 bases from V and 12 from J, leaving 13 bases between them. CDR3 loop: CASSTRPGELFF. The CDR3 nucleotides read TGTGCCAGCAGTACCCGTCCCGGGGAACTGTTTTTT.

This clonotype was seen a handful of times. The chain is built from TRBV18 and TRBJ1-2; D might be TRBD1 (6 bases). Deletions cut 6 bases from V and 4 bases from J, with 15 bases between. Germline V gene lookup returns CDR1 KGHSH and CDR2 LQKENI. This CDR3 spans 14 amino acids. The chain's CDR3 is CASSPTGSVYGYTF. In nucleotides, the CDR3 is TGTGCCAGCTCGCCCACAGGGTCGGTCTATGGCTACACCTTC.